This TCR beta chain comes out of a study of T cell repertoires in cytomegalovirus infection. Across the study: CMV infection plus the matching HLA type was flagged by public TCR beta signatures.

Each CDR3 protein gets one entry after TCRdb re-called the reads with MiXCR. The sample consists of about 180,000 distinct CDR3 sequences, approximately 14% of them appearing once. A few counts support this clonotype. Antigen specificity is unknown. Trimming pared 1 base from V and 6 bases from J, leaving 13 bases between. This CDR3 contains 15 residues. CDR1 and CDR2 (germline): LNHDA, SQIVND (reference sequence). Findings and caveats of the study: Carriers of CMV plus the relevant HLA were identified by cumulative public TCR beta family frequency. It was HLA-C-restricted CMV-specific TCR beta clonotypes that dominated the response ex vivo.

Material for sequencing was PBMCs. The genes are TRBV19 and TRBJ2-1, with D perhaps TRBD1 (5 bases). This sequence originates from a human donor in good health (CMV status not recorded). Some clones in this sample may be carry-over from other donors' samples. The CDR3 loop is CASSIAGFSINEQFF. The CDR3 DNA reads TGTGCCAGTAGTATAGCAGGGTTTTCAATCAATGAGCAGTTCTTC.